One sample yielded the 22 T cell receptor beta chains listed below, sequenced in a study of cytomegalovirus exposure and HLA in healthy donors. The PCR had 60 Vbeta and 13 Jbeta primers. The table came from immunoSEQ multiplex PCR; TCRdb's copy has only in-frame clones and leaves some out. This table holds around 99,000 clones, about 78% found once. The sequencing input was PBMCs. The receptor source for this set is a man in his forties in good health and CMV-seronegative.

The chain is built from TRBV2 and TRBJ1-2, with TRBD1 as a possible D gene (6 bases). The germline V gene encodes CDR1 SNHLY and CDR2 FYNNEI. The V end lost 4 bases, the J end lost 8 bases, and 11 bases lay between the germline ends. The CDR3 loop spans 12 amino acids. The CDR3 region is CASSVLGAGYTF. The CDR3 DNA sequence: TGTGCCAGCAGTGTATTGGGGGCGGGCTACACCTTC.

This clone was counted only a few times. The chain couples TRBV18 to TRBJ2-3, with D unresolved. The V end lost 3 bases, the J end lost 4 bases, and 8 bases lay between the germline ends. Germline V lookup: CDR1 KGHSH, CDR2 LQKENI. The CDR3 contains 13 residues. CDR3 in amino acids: CASSPPSSDTQYF. The CDR3 DNA reads TGTGCCAGCTCACCCCCCTCCTCAGATACGCAGTATTTT.

The rearrangement uses TRBV14 and TRBJ2-3; TRBD2 aligns across 8 bases. CDR3 length: 17 residues. V lost 0 bases and J lost 5; bases outside the gene matches: 10. Germline V gene sequence: CDR1 SGHDN, CDR2 FVKESK. Here the CDR3 reads CASSQDWFGGALDTQYF. In nucleotides, the CDR3 is TGTGCCAGCAGCCAAGATTGGTTCGGGGGGGCACTAGATACGCAGTATTTT.

The V gene is TRBV5-1, the J gene TRBJ1-3; TRBD1 matches 7 bases. Trimming removed 4 bases from V and 2 bases from J; junction bases left unmatched: 12. CDR3 length: 17 amino acids. Per germline, CDR1 SGHRS and CDR2 YFSETQ. The CDR3 DNA follows: TGCGCCAGCAGCGGATCCGTACAGGGGAAACCTGGAAACACCATATATTTT. Protein: CASSGSVQGKPGNTIYF.

The rearrangement uses TRBV7-9 and TRBJ1-2; the D is unclear. From germline, CDR1 is SEHNR and CDR2 FQNEAQ (reference sequence). The V end was cut by 1 base, the J end by 8 bases, with 11 bases between. This CDR3 region has 13 residues. The CDR3 protein is CASSLDPGSGYTF. In nucleotides, the CDR3 is TGTGCCAGCAGCTTAGATCCGGGGTCCGGCTACACCTTC.

In this sample, this clone turned up once. The rearrangement uses TRBV5-1 and TRBJ1-6, with 7 bases aligning to TRBD1. V shed 4 bases, J shed 8 bases, and the junction held 9 bases outside the gene matches. Per the germline V gene, CDR1 is SGHRS and CDR2 is YFSETQ. This CDR3 region has 15 residues. The CDR3 loop is CASSLRGQTHSPLHF. In DNA, the CDR3 is TGCGCCAGCAGCCTTAGGGGACAGACTCATTCACCCCTCCACTTT.

This clone was seen a handful of times. The V gene is TRBV5-1, the J gene TRBJ2-2; 7 bases fit TRBD1. Trimming cost V 7 bases and J 6 bases; bases outside gene matches: 18. The CDR3 totals 17 residues. Germline V gives CDR1 SGHRS, CDR2 YFSETQ. The chain's CDR3 is CASGPWDSTGTPGELFF. The CDR3 DNA is TGCGCCAGCGGCCCTTGGGATTCGACAGGGACCCCCGGGGAGCTGTTTTTT.

V gene TRBV30 combines with J gene TRBJ2-2; TRBD2 is a possible D gene (6 bases). This CDR3 region has 13 residues. V lost 3 bases to trimming and J lost 6 bases, with 11 bases between them. CDR1 and CDR2 from the germline V gene are GTSNPN and SVGIG (reference sequence). DNA for the CDR3: TGTGCCTGGAGGGAATCGGGGGCCGGGGAGCTGTTTTTT. The encoded protein is CAWRESGAGELFF.

The chain recombines TRBV19 with TRBJ2-1; 12 bases match TRBD2. The CDR3 length is 15 residues. With 6 bases clipped from V and 8 bases from J, the junction kept 8 bases outside the gene matches. Germline assignment: CDR1 LNHDA and CDR2 SQIVND (reference sequence). The DNA of the CDR3 is TGTGCCAGTAGGAAGCTAGCGGGAGGGTTGGATGAGCAGTTCTTC. This encodes CASRKLAGGLDEQFF.

This clone was seen more than once but under ten times. This chain uses TRBV6-6 with TRBJ1-1; tentatively, D is TRBD1 (6 bases). There are 15 residues in the CDR3. CDR1 is MNHNY and CDR2 is SVGAGI in the germline V gene (reference sequence). The V end lost 5 bases, the J end lost 0 bases, and 13 bases lay between the germline ends. CDR3 DNA: TGTGCCAGCAGTCAACACAGGGATCTGAACACTGAAGCTTTCTTT. It specifies CASSQHRDLNTEAFF.

The chain couples TRBV7-9 to TRBJ2-2, with 9 bases that match TRBD1. This CDR3 spans 15 amino acids. From germline, CDR1 is SEHNR and CDR2 FQNEAQ (reference sequence). After removal of 5 bases from V and 4 bases from J, the junction contained 5 bases not matched to a gene. The CDR3 is CASSPPGQGTGELFF. For the CDR3, the DNA is TGTGCCAGCAGCCCTCCGGGACAGGGCACCGGGGAGCTGTTTTTT.

The V and J genes are TRBV5-1 and TRBJ1-1; the D gene is possibly TRBD1 (6 bases). V was shortened by 4 bases and J by 0 bases, with 10 bases between the two germline ends. This CDR3 spans 14 amino acids. Germline CDR1 SGHRS, CDR2 YFSETQ. The CDR3 nucleotides are TGCGCCAGCAGCGCGGACAGCATGAACACTGAAGCTTTCTTT. Translated, it gives CASSADSMNTEAFF.

Comments on this clone: A junction boundary mismatches the germline segment, possibly from a read error. Different DNA sequences within this sample yield the same CDR3. V and J are TRBV28 and TRBJ1-1; a weak D match, TRBD1 (5 bases). The CDR3 is 14 amino acids. From germline, CDR1 is MDHEN and CDR2 SYDVKM. The CDR3 reads CASSVTGLGTEAFF. In nucleotides, the CDR3 is TGTGCCAGCAGTGTAACAGGTTTAGGCACTGAAGCCTTCTTT.

The rearrangement joins TRBV2 to TRBJ2-6, with TRBD1 matching 11 bases. The CDR3 sequence is 17 residues long. With V trimmed by 6 bases and J by 2 bases, 6 bases remained unmatched. CDR1 is SNHLY and CDR2 is FYNNEI in the germline V gene. CDR3 residues: CASSPGTGGTGANVLTF. CDR3 coding DNA: TGTGCCAGCAGCCCCGGGACAGGGGGTACTGGGGCCAACGTCCTGACTTTC.

The DNA of the CDR3 is TGCGCCAGCAGCCCGGACAGCTTTCCTGGAAACACCATATATTTT. Encoded protein: CASSPDSFPGNTIYF. J is TRBJ1-3 and V is TRBV5-1; D may be TRBD1 (6 bases). V lost 4 bases and J lost 2, with 13 bases in between. Germline CDR1 SGHRS, CDR2 YFSETQ. There are 15 residues in the CDR3.

This chain uses TRBV10-1 with TRBJ2-3; tentatively, D is TRBD1 (5 bases). Germline CDR1 reads WNHNN; CDR2 reads SYGVQD (reference sequence). CDR3 length: 13 amino acids. Trimming took off 9 bases at V and 2 bases at J, with 12 bases between the two ends. The CDR3 reads CASRRGITDTQYF. In nucleotides, the CDR3 is TGCGCCAGTCGAAGGGGAATCACAGATACGCAGTATTTT.

The chain carries TRBV7-9 and TRBJ1-2; tentative D call: TRBD1 (5 bases). The germline V gene has CDR1 SEHNR and CDR2 FQNEAQ (reference sequence). V was clipped by 5 bases and J by 4 bases, with 8 bases between them. The CDR3 is 12 residues long. CDR3 amino acids: CASSPDSYGYTF. The CDR3 DNA follows: TGTGCCAGCAGCCCCGACAGCTATGGCTACACCTTC.

The chain employs TRBV28 and TRBJ1-1; D is ambiguous. Trimming stripped 2 bases from V and 4 bases from J, with 14 bases between. This CDR3 region has 15 residues. Germline assignment: CDR1 MDHEN and CDR2 SYDVKM. The CDR3 bases are TGTGCCAGCAGTTTAAGTGGCGGGCTTGGCACTGAAGCTTTCTTT. Translated, it gives CASSLSGGLGTEAFF.

This clone was seen a handful of times. V gene TRBV7-6 combines with J gene TRBJ2-1, with 12 bases aligning to TRBD1. The germline V gene has CDR1 SGHVS and CDR2 FNYEAQ. The CDR3 contains 15 residues. With V trimmed by 5 bases and J by 8 bases, 7 bases remained unmatched. The CDR3 here is CASSRSGTGGHEQFF. CDR3 in DNA: TGTGCCAGCAGCCGCTCCGGGACAGGGGGCCATGAGCAGTTCTTC.

CDR3 protein: CASSLGQRDYEQYF. The CDR3 nucleotides read TGCGCCAGCAGCCTCGGACAGCGGGACTACGAGCAGTACTTC. The J gene is TRBJ2-7, the V gene TRBV4-1; perhaps TRBD2 as D (7 bases). Trimming removed 4 bases at V and 3 bases at J, with 13 bases between. Germline V gives CDR1 MGHRA, CDR2 YSYEKL. The CDR3 covers 14 residues.

The CDR3, as DNA: TGCGCCAGCAGCTTTACCGGGACAGGGAATGCCTACACCTTC. Translation gives CASSFTGTGNAYTF. This chain uses TRBV5-1 with TRBJ1-2; 9 bases agree with TRBD1. V dropped 2 bases and J dropped 10; count of bases not matched to a gene: 9. The CDR3 length is 14 residues. Per germline, CDR1 SGHRS and CDR2 YFSETQ.

The V gene is TRBV11-1, the J gene TRBJ1-2; a possible D gene is TRBD1 (6 bases). This CDR3 region has 16 residues. Germline values: CDR1 SGHAT, CDR2 FQDESV (reference sequence). V was clipped by 5 bases and J by 7 bases, with 23 bases between them. For the CDR3, the DNA is TGTGCCAGCAGCCGAAGAGTAGGTGGGGACATCTGTGGCTACACCTTC. It is translated as CASSRRVGGDICGYTF.